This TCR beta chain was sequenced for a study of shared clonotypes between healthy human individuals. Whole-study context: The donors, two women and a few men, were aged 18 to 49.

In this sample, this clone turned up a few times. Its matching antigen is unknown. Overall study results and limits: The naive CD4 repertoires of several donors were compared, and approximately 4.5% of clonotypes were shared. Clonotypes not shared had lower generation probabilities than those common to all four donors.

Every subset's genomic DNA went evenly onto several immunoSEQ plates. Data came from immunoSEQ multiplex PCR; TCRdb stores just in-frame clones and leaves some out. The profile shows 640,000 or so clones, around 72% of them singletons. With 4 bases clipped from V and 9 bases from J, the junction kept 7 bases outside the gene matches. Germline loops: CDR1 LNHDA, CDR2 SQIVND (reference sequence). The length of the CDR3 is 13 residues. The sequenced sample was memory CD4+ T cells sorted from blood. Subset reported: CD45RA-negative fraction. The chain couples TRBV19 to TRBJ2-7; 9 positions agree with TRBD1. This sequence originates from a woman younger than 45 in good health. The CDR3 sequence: CASSTWDRVTQYF. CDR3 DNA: TGTGCCAGTAGTACCTGGGACAGGGTAACGCAGTACTTC.